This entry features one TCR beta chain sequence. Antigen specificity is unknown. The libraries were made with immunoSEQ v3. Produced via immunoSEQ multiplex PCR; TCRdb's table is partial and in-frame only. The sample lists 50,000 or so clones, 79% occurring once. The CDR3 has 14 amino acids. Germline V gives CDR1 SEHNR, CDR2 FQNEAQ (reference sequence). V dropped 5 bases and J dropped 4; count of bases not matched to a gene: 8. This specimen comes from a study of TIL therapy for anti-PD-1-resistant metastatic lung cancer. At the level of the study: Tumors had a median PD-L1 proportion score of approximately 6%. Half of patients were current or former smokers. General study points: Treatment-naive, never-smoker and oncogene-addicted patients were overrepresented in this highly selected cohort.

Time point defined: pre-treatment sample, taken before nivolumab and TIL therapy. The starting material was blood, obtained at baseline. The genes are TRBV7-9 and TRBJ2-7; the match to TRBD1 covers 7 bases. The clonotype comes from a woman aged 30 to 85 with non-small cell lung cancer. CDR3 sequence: CASSDPGQPYEQYF. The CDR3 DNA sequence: TGTGCCAGCAGCGACCCGGGACAGCCGTACGAGCAGTACTTC.